Given below is one TCR beta chain in context. Indicated time point: newly diagnosed GD, antithyroid drugs for less than 3 months. Researchers made the TCR library from RNA that was extracted from PBMCs. The germline CDR1 and CDR2 sequences are SGHNT and YYREEE (reference sequence). V lost 4 bases, J lost 5 bases, and 8 bases stayed unmatched. The CDR3 totals 14 residues. With iRepertoire HTBI primers and Arm-PCR of CDR3 regions, TCR beta libraries were built. TCRdb recomputed calls from the multiplex PCR reads with MiXCR, one row per CDR3 protein. The sample carries hundreds of thousands of distinct CDR3 sequences, roughly 13% recorded once. This sample is drawn from a study of regulatory T cells in long-lasting Graves disease. Across the study: Graves' patients diagnosed newly had used antithyroid drugs under 3 months.

These records were also assigned to another study, of T cells in Graves' hyperthyroidism and ophthalmopathy. That investigation notes: Using the HTBI primer set, a first-round RT-PCR was run on the TCR CDR3.

This TCR was sampled from a man aged 30 to 45 with Graves disease. The rearrangement uses TRBV5-4 and TRBJ1-1, with 7 bases lining up with TRBD1. Specimen: peripheral blood mononuclear cells (PBMCs), collected at new diagnosis, from a patient treated with antithyroid drugs. CDR3 bases: TGTGCCAGCAGCCGACGACAGGGCGAGACTGAAGCTTTCTTT. Residues: CASSRRQGETEAFF.